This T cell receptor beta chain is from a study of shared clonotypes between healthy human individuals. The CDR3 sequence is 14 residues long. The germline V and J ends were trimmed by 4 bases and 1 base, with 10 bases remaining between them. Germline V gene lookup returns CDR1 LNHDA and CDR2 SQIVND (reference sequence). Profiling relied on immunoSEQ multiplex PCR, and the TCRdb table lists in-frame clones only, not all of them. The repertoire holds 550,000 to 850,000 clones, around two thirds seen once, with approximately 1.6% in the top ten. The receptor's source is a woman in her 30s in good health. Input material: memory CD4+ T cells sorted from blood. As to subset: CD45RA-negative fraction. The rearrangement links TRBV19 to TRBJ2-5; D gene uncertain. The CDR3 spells CASSSMTSQETQYF. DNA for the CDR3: TGTGCCAGTAGTAGTATGACTTCCCAAGAGACCCAGTACTTC.